This TCR beta chain was sequenced during a study of CD8+ T cells in alopecia areata. Noted treatment: oral pan-JAK inhibitor, 5-10 mg twice daily. Extracted RNA was reverse transcribed, and the resulting cDNA served as sequencing template. The protocol was immunoSEQ multiplex PCR, while the TCRdb copy is restricted to in-frame clones and leaves out a portion. The table lists some 160,000 clones, 65% of them singletons. The study, taken as a whole, reports: Besides other cells, scalp samples also yield sequences of resident alphabeta T cells from normal skin. Whereas mice showed it more clearly, TCR sharing across patients was murkier, possibly because of HLA.

Points on this clone: Its antigen is undetermined.

Germline V gene sequence: CDR1 SGHRS, CDR2 YFSETQ. V was pared by 0 bases and J by 5 bases, with 12 bases between. The CDR3 covers 16 residues. This chain links TRBV5-1 with TRBJ1-6, with D possibly TRBD1 on 5 matching bases. This receptor was identified in a human donor with alopecia areata. This specimen was CD4+ T cells sorted from blood, taken at week 4, from a patient treated with tofacitinib. CDR3 sequence reads: CASSLEGEVNNSPLHF. The CDR3 DNA follows: TGCGCCAGCAGCTTGGAAGGGGAGGTCAATAATTCACCCCTCCACTTT.